This T cell receptor (beta chain) was captured by sequencing in a study of CXCR3-negative and CXCR3-positive naive CD8 T cells. Study-wide results and limits: The TRB CDR3s that CXCR3-positive naive cells carried were more hydrophobic than those of CXCR3-negative naive cells. Once cells were cryopreserved, CXCR3 expression went down partly, and most assays used fresh PBMCs. CXCR3-negative and CXCR3-positive naive cells shared comparable TRBV-TRBJ usage, but memory cells did not.

CD45RO-CCR7+CD27+CD95- defined naive CD8+ T cells. Turning to this clonotype: Its antigen remains unknown.

With UMI labels, 5' RACE was used to prepare the TRB cDNA libraries. TCRdb re-called the 5' RACE reads; one entry per CDR3 protein, DNA not given. Recorded for this sample: 130,000 to 150,000 distinct CDR3 sequences. The CDR3 runs 17 residues. CDR1 and CDR2 from the germline V gene are MGHDK and SYGVNS. This chain uses TRBV25-1 with TRBJ1-1. The TCR was taken from a human donor in good health. Some clones in this sample may be carry-over from other donors' samples. Sequenced material: naive CXCR3+ CD8+ T cells from blood. Described subset: CD45RO-CCR7+CD27+CD95- naive CD8+ T cells expressing CXCR3 (TNR3+). The CDR3 sequence is CASSDLRESATNTEAFF.